The clone carrying this TCR beta chain was seen a few times. Antigen specificity is unknown. This CDR3 region has 15 residues. After removal of 4 bases from V and 5 bases from J, the junction contained 9 bases not matched to a gene. The V gene's germline CDR1 is LGHDT and CDR2 YNNKEL (reference sequence). This sample was included in a study of T cell responses to AZD1222 COVID-19 vaccine. TCRdb's copy holds only in-frame clones and misses some; the assay was immunoSEQ multiplex PCR. Of about 160,000 clones in the sample, about 90% were seen once. Study-wide points: The peak T cell response came first, and repertoires were sampled only after it.

The specimen comprised peripheral blood, sampled on day 0 of MenACWY control vaccination. The receptor comes from an adult in good health. The V and J genes are TRBV3-1 (or the pseudogene TRBV3-2) and TRBJ2-7; the match to TRBD1 covers 9 bases. The chain's CDR3 is CASSPLYRGPNEQYF. The CDR3 nucleotides read TGTGCCAGCAGCCCACTCTACAGGGGGCCTAACGAGCAGTACTTC.